Following are 32 T cell receptor beta chains from one sample sequenced in a study of blood T cell repertoires in COVID-19. Repertoires were generated with immunoSEQ multiplex PCR, while TCRdb's copy carries only in-frame clones and drops some. The table records around 460,000 clones, 70% to 90% of them present only once. Sequenced: peripheral blood. The source of these receptors is a man between 18 and 29 years old with COVID-19, enrolled during active disease.

CDR3: CASSPTNLQETQYF. Here the CDR3 DNA reads TGTGCCAGCTCACCGACTAACCTCCAAGAGACCCAGTACTTC. The rearrangement joins TRBV18 to TRBJ2-5, with D perhaps TRBD2 (5 bases). Germline assignment: CDR1 KGHSH and CDR2 LQKENI. Between the trimmed V and J ends, which lost 3 bases and 1 base, there was a span of 9 bases. This CDR3 has 14 residues.

The chain recombines TRBV6-5 with TRBJ2-3; tentative D call: TRBD1 (5 bases). In germline, CDR1 is MNHEY, CDR2 SVGAGI. This CDR3 has 15 residues. V lost 6 bases and J lost 0, with 13 bases in between. CDR3 sequence: CASSRVRSSTDTQYF. CDR3 in DNA: TGTGCCAGCAGCAGGGTCCGTTCTAGCACAGATACGCAGTATTTT.

This chain links TRBV5-5 with TRBJ2-3; tentatively, D is TRBD2 (5 bases). The CDR3 extends over 15 amino acids. V lost 0 bases to trimming and J lost 1 base, with 9 bases between them. Germline lookup yields CDR1 SGHKS and CDR2 YYEKEE (reference sequence). CDR3 in amino acids: CASSLDGDRTDTQYF. CDR3 DNA: TGTGCCAGCAGCTTGGACGGGGATCGCACAGATACGCAGTATTTT.

Concerning this clone itself: The sample carries other DNA sequences with the same CDR3. The rearrangement uses TRBV7-2 and TRBJ1-3; no clear D gene. The CDR3 extends over 13 amino acids. CDR1 is SGHTA and CDR2 is FQGNSA in the germline V gene. The V end was cut by 8 bases, the J end by 4 bases, with 12 bases between. The CDR3 nucleotides are TGTGCCAGCTCGCTATCTAGCGGAAACACCATATATTTT. This codes for CASSLSSGNTIYF.

V gene TRBV30 combines with J gene TRBJ1-6; 11 bases map to TRBD1. CDR3 length: 15 residues. CDR1 is GTSNPN, CDR2 SVGIG, per germline (reference sequence). V dropped 1 base and J dropped 8; count of bases not matched to a gene: 4. The CDR3: CAWSARTGGYSPLHF. As DNA, the CDR3 is TGTGCCTGGAGTGCAAGGACAGGGGGCTATTCACCCCTCCACTTT.

The rearrangement links TRBV5-1 to TRBJ2-3; D gene uncertain. This CDR3 is 14 amino acids long. Germline V gene data show CDR1 as SGHRS and CDR2 as YFSETQ. V was clipped by 1 base and J by 10 bases, with 16 bases between them. In nucleotides, the CDR3 is TGCGCCAGCAGCTTGAATACTGACTTCCGATCGCAGTATTTT. Encoded protein: CASSLNTDFRSQYF.

The rearrangement links TRBV24-1 to TRBJ2-3, with D possibly TRBD1 on 5 matching bases. The germline V gene encodes CDR1 KGHDR and CDR2 SFDVKD. V was trimmed by 5 bases and J by 6 bases, leaving 14 bases between them. This CDR3 region has 14 residues. The CDR3 nucleotides read TGTGCCACCAGTGCTGGGGCGGATGTTGATACGCAGTATTTT. Protein: CATSAGADVDTQYF.

This rearrangement joins TRBV6-1 to TRBJ1-2; unclear D gene. The V and J ends lost 2 bases and 4 bases respectively, with 11 bases between them. Per germline, CDR1 MNHNS and CDR2 SASEGT. The CDR3 loop spans 14 amino acids. The CDR3 is CASSESQSGYGYTF. The CDR3 DNA follows: TGTGCCAGCAGTGAAAGTCAGTCGGGCTATGGCTACACCTTC.

This sequence joins TRBV15 and TRBJ2-7; possible D gene TRBD1, 5 bases. Germline assignment: CDR1 LNHNV and CDR2 YYDKDF (reference sequence). Trimming took off 3 bases at V and 7 bases at J, with 7 bases between the two ends. The CDR3 loop spans 11 amino acids. CDR3 nucleotide sequence: TGTGCCACCAGCAGGCAGGGAGAGCAGTACTTC. Protein product: CATSRQGEQYF.

The chain has TRBV24-1 and TRBJ2-1; D uncertain. This CDR3 spans 14 amino acids. Looked up from germline, CDR1 is KGHDR and CDR2 is SFDVKD. The V and J ends lost 8 bases and 5 bases respectively, with 15 bases between them. CDR3 sequence (DNA): TGTGCCACCACGGTAACGGTTAGAGACAATGAGCAGTTCTTC. This gives the protein CATTVTVRDNEQFF.

The J gene is TRBJ2-1, the V gene TRBV11-3; D unresolved. The CDR3 spans 13 residues. From germline, CDR1 is SGHNT and CDR2 YENEEA. Trimming removed 3 bases from V and 5 bases from J, with 8 bases in between. The CDR3 DNA sequence: TGTGCCAGCAGCTTGTCCCGGGACAATGAGCAGTTCTTC. Amino acids: CASSLSRDNEQFF.

This sequence joins TRBV9 and TRBJ2-6; D remains ambiguous. Trimming pared 5 bases from V and 3 bases from J, leaving 12 bases between. The V gene's germline CDR1 is SGDLS and CDR2 YYNGEE. The CDR3 runs to 15 residues. CDR3 protein: CASSRSAVGANVLTF. DNA of the CDR3: TGTGCCAGCAGTCGAAGCGCAGTTGGGGCCAACGTCCTGACTTTC.

The chain recombines TRBV18 with TRBJ2-2, with D tentatively TRBD2 (6 bases). This CDR3 has 16 amino acids. The V gene's germline CDR1 is KGHSH and CDR2 LQKENI. Between the trimmed V and J ends, which lost 3 bases and 5 bases, there was a span of 16 bases. The CDR3 bases are TGTGCCAGCTCACCTAAGGGAGGAATAACGACCGGGGAGCTGTTTTTT. It specifies CASSPKGGITTGELFF.

The chain uses TRBV29-1 and TRBJ1-4; possibly TRBD1 for D (6 bases). The germline V gene encodes CDR1 SQVTM and CDR2 ANQGSEA. Trimming took 4 bases from V and 3 from J, leaving 15 bases between them. This CDR3 region has 15 residues. The CDR3 here is CSVVQGMGANEKLFF. The CDR3 nucleotides read TGCAGCGTTGTACAGGGTATGGGAGCTAATGAAAAACTGTTTTTT.

The V gene is TRBV3-1 (or the pseudogene TRBV3-2), the J gene TRBJ1-1, with TRBD1 identical over 9 bases. After removal of 2 bases from V and 7 bases from J, the junction contained 5 bases not matched to a gene. Germline assignment: CDR1 LGHDT and CDR2 YNNKEL (reference sequence). The CDR3 runs to 14 residues. CDR3 in DNA: TGTGCCAGCAGCCAATATGACAGGGGGTTTGAAGCTTTCTTT. This sequence encodes CASSQYDRGFEAFF.

The chain links TRBV20-1 to TRBJ1-1; D unresolved. Per the germline V gene, CDR1 is DFQATT and CDR2 is SNEGSKA (reference sequence). This CDR3 spans 11 amino acids. V lost 6 bases to trimming and J lost 3 bases, with 8 bases between them. For the CDR3, the DNA is TGCAGTGCACTGAAACACACTGAAGCTTTCTTT. The encoded protein is CSALKHTEAFF.

The table lists this clone with a few counts. A much larger clone is a single base away; this may be a read error. This sequence joins TRBV11-2 and TRBJ2-3; D gene ambiguous. V dropped 5 bases and J dropped 3 bases, with 3 bases sitting between them. The CDR3 length is 11 residues. Germline V gene data show CDR1 as SGHAT and CDR2 as FQNNGV. CDR3 in DNA: TGTGCCAGCAGCCTAACAGATACGCAGTATTTT. Residues: CASSLTDTQYF.

The chain couples TRBV30 to TRBJ2-2; tentative D call: TRBD1 (6 bases). The germline V gene encodes CDR1 GTSNPN and CDR2 SVGIG (reference sequence). Trimming shortened V by 8 bases and J by 0 bases, and 16 bases separated the two germline ends. This CDR3 region has 15 residues. CDR3 coding DNA: TGTGCCGGACAACAGGACAGTTCGAACACCGGGGAGCTGTTTTTT. Translated, it gives CAGQQDSSNTGELFF. Full variable domain (missing parts from reference TRBV30 and TRBJ2-2): SQTIHQWPATLVQPVGSPLSLECTVEGTSNPNLYWYRQAAGRGLQLLFYSVGIGQISSEVPQNLSASRPQDRQFILSSKKLLLSDSGFYLCAGQQDSSNTGELFFGEGSRLTVL.

This chain uses TRBV5-4 with TRBJ2-7; TRBD1 might be the D (6 bases). This CDR3 is 14 amino acids long. V was trimmed by 4 bases and J by 4 bases, leaving 15 bases between them. Germline CDR1 is SGHNT and CDR2 is YYREEE (reference sequence). The CDR3 protein is CASSLGTPEYEQYF. The CDR3 DNA follows: TGTGCCAGCAGCCTGGGGACACCTGAATACGAGCAGTACTTC.

The chain couples TRBV15 to TRBJ1-3, with TRBD1 matching over 8 bases. With V trimmed by 6 bases and J by 0 bases, 4 bases remained unmatched. The germline gives CDR1 LNHNV, CDR2 YYDKDF (reference sequence). The CDR3 is 15 residues long. CDR3 bases: TGTGCCACCAGTCGGGACAGGATCTCTGGAAACACCATATATTTT. Amino acid sequence: CATSRDRISGNTIYF.

This clone was counted once. V usage is TRBV2 and J usage is TRBJ2-1; 14 bases fit TRBD2. Germline CDR1 SNHLY, CDR2 FYNNEI. The CDR3 is made up of 19 amino acids. V lost 3 bases and J lost 9; bases outside the gene matches: 16. The CDR3 sequence is CASSDGGLAGVLNYSEQFF. CDR3 sequence (DNA): TGTGCCAGCAGTGACGGGGGACTAGCGGGAGTGCTAAACTATAGTGAGCAGTTCTTC.

This clone has only one observation. In DNA form, the CDR3 reads TGTGCCACCCTCGGTAGGACAGGGCGGGAGACCCAGTACTTC. It is translated as CATLGRTGRETQYF. The chain joins TRBV10-3 to TRBJ2-5, with 8 bases lining up with TRBD1. Germline-derived CDR1 and CDR2 are ENHRY and SYGVKD. V gave up 10 bases and J gave up 5 bases; unmatched junction bases: 12. This CDR3 has 14 amino acids.

This clone showed up just a few times. This chain joins TRBV3-1 (or the pseudogene TRBV3-2) and TRBJ2-2; the match to TRBD2 covers 9 bases. Trimming took 4 bases from V and 7 from J; bases not matched to a gene: 16. CDR3 length: 18 amino acids. Germline V gene data show CDR1 as LGHDT and CDR2 as YNNKEL (reference sequence). CDR3 sequence: CASSPPVGSGSIDGELFF. The CDR3 DNA reads as TGTGCCAGCAGCCCCCCCGTCGGTAGCGGGAGTATTGACGGGGAGCTGTTTTTT.

The chain uses TRBV6-1 and TRBJ1-1; D perhaps matches TRBD1 (5 bases). Germline assignment: CDR1 MNHNS and CDR2 SASEGT. The CDR3 extends over 17 amino acids. The V end lost 2 bases, the J end lost 0 bases, and 16 bases lay between the germline ends. For the CDR3, the DNA is TGTGCCAGCAGTGAATCCCGGCGGGGACCCATGAACACTGAAGCTTTCTTT. It specifies CASSESRRGPMNTEAFF.

This chain joins TRBV19 and TRBJ2-7; D unresolved. Germline V CDR1 and CDR2: LNHDA, SQIVND (reference sequence). Between the trimmed V and J ends, which lost 3 bases and 0 bases, there was a span of 6 bases. This CDR3 contains 13 residues. As DNA, the CDR3 is TGTGCCAGTAGTATGTCCAACTCCTACGAGCAGTACTTC. The encoded protein is CASSMSNSYEQYF.

V and J are TRBV5-1 and TRBJ2-4; D remains unclear. Looked up from germline, CDR1 is SGHRS and CDR2 is YFSETQ. V was clipped by 0 bases and J by 4 bases, with 8 bases between them. The CDR3 loop spans 14 amino acids. The CDR3 loop reads CASSLERRKNIQYF. The CDR3 region has the DNA TGCGCCAGCAGCTTGGAACGTCGGAAAAACATTCAGTACTTC. Together with reference TRBV5-1 and TRBJ2-4, the CDR3 gives the full variable domain: KAGVTQTPRYLIKTRGQQVTLSCSPISGHRSVSWYQQTPGQGLQFLFEYFSETQRNKGNFPGRFSGRQFSNSRSEMNVSTLELGDSALYLCASSLERRKNIQYFGAGTRLSVL.

The chain joins TRBV2 to TRBJ2-7; 9 bases match TRBD1. CDR1 is SNHLY, CDR2 FYNNEI, per germline. Losses at the gene ends were 10 bases for V and 4 bases for J; bases not matched to a gene: 17. This CDR3 region has 16 residues. The CDR3 protein is CANSWLPGQGAYEQYF. The CDR3 coding sequence is TGTGCCAACTCATGGCTACCGGGACAGGGAGCGTACGAGCAGTACTTC.

The chain has TRBV5-1 and TRBJ2-5, with TRBD1 matching over 8 bases. The V and J ends lost 1 base and 5 bases, in that order; junction bases with no gene match: 7. Germline V lookup: CDR1 SGHRS, CDR2 YFSETQ. The CDR3 is 15 residues long. DNA of the CDR3: TGCGCCAGCAGCTTGAACACAGGGGGGAGGGAGACCCAGTACTTC. This gives the protein CASSLNTGGRETQYF. Supplemented by reference TRBV5-1 and TRBJ2-5, the full variable domain reads KAGVTQTPRYLIKTRGQQVTLSCSPISGHRSVSWYQQTPGQGLQFLFEYFSETQRNKGNFPGRFSGRQFSNSRSEMNVSTLELGDSALYLCASSLNTGGRETQYFGPGTRLLVL.

This chain joins TRBV25-1 and TRBJ2-3; 7 nucleotides agree with TRBD2. The CDR3 runs 16 residues. Trimming took 5 bases from V and 0 from J; bases not matched to a gene: 8. The germline V gene encodes CDR1 MGHDK and CDR2 SYGVNS. The CDR3 nucleotides are TGTGCCAGCAGTCATAGCGGGCCCCTTAGCACAGATACGCAGTATTTT. This translates into CASSHSGPLSTDTQYF.

The J gene is TRBJ2-1, the V gene TRBV7-9; 7 positions agree with TRBD2. The CDR3 totals 13 residues. V lost 5 bases to trimming and J lost 16 bases; unmatched junction nucleotides: 14. Germline V gene data show CDR1 as SEHNR and CDR2 as FQNEAQ (reference sequence). The CDR3 nucleotides are TGTGCCAGCAGCCGGGCTCAGGCGGGGGTAAATTTCTTC. It specifies CASSRAQAGVNFF.

The rearrangement links TRBV19 to TRBJ2-2, with a possible D match to TRBD2 (6 bases). Per the germline V gene, CDR1 is LNHDA and CDR2 is SQIVND (reference sequence). This CDR3 contains 14 residues. Between the trimmed V and J ends, which lost 6 bases and 6 bases, there was a span of 14 bases. The CDR3 DNA follows: TGTGCCAGTAGGTCTTCCGGGAGCGCCGGGGAGCTGTTTTTT. Protein sequence: CASRSSGSAGELFF.

The V and J genes are TRBV20-1 and TRBJ1-1; D is undetermined. The germline V gene encodes CDR1 DFQATT and CDR2 SNEGSKA (reference sequence). The CDR3 runs 15 residues. Trimming shortened V by 3 bases and J by 1 base, and 15 bases separated the two germline ends. DNA for the CDR3: TGCAGTGCTAGTAAGCAGGATGGAGGGAACACTGAAGCTTTCTTT. It specifies CSASKQDGGNTEAFF.